These 9 T cell receptor beta chains were all obtained from the same sample, sequenced in a study of response to subunit inactivated influenza vaccine. TCRdb reprocessed the RT-PCR reads via MiXCR and lists one record per CDR3 protein. The repertoire includes more than 400,000 distinct CDR3 sequences, roughly 7.6% of them detected once, and less than 15% sits in the top ten. The sample consisted of PBMCs from blood, taken less than 25 months after vaccination. The origin of the receptors is a man between 50 and 75 years old who received an inactivated influenza vaccine.

This chain's CDR3 is CASSRRDRNEQYF. The CDR3 DNA is TGTGCCAGCAGCCGCCGGGACAGAAACGAGCAGTACTTC. The rearrangement joins TRBV3-1 to TRBJ2-7, with TRBD1 identical over 7 bases. The length of the CDR3 is 13 residues. From germline, CDR1 is LGHDT and CDR2 YNNKEL (reference sequence). Losses at the gene ends were 4 bases for V and 5 bases for J; bases not matched to a gene: 5.

There are a few counts of this clonotype. The genes are TRBV7-2 and TRBJ2-5; 7 nucleotides agree with TRBD2. The CDR3 extends over 15 amino acids. The trim removed 5 bases at V and 4 bases at J, leaving 10 bases unmatched. Germline V gene data show CDR1 as SGHTA and CDR2 as FQGNSA. The CDR3 loop reads CASSPQPGGGETQYF. The CDR3 nucleotides read TGTGCCAGCAGCCCCCAGCCGGGAGGTGGAGAGACCCAGTACTTC.

This clonotype has more than one count but fewer than ten. The chain is built from TRBV20-1 and TRBJ2-1; D unclear. CDR1 DFQATT and CDR2 SNEGSKA come from the germline V gene (reference sequence). The germline V and J ends were trimmed by 6 bases and 2 bases, with 14 bases remaining between them. This CDR3 contains 14 residues. CDR3 nucleotides: TGCAGTGCCGCAGGTCCCCCTACCTACAATGAGCAGTTCTTC. It yields the protein CSAAGPPTYNEQFF.

This clonotype has more than one count but fewer than ten. The V and J genes are TRBV7-9 and TRBJ2-3; D perhaps matches TRBD2 (5 bases). V was cut by 11 bases and J by 2 bases, with 20 bases left in between. The CDR3 has 15 residues. Germline loops: CDR1 SEHNR, CDR2 FQNEAQ (reference sequence). Here the CDR3 reads CAGAQGGIYTDTQYF. In nucleotides, the CDR3 is TGTGCCGGTGCCCAAGGAGGAATATACACAGATACGCAGTATTTT.

In this sample, this clonotype turned up a few times. V usage is TRBV4-3 and J usage is TRBJ1-4, with unresolved D. This CDR3 has 14 residues. Germline V gene sequence: CDR1 LGHNA, CDR2 YSLEER. V was clipped by 3 bases and J by 8 bases, with 13 bases between them. Here the CDR3 reads CASSHARAGEKLFF. CDR3 DNA: TGCGCCAGCAGCCATGCGAGGGCTGGGGAAAAACTGTTTTTT.

The rearrangement uses TRBV4-3 and TRBJ2-2; TRBD1 agrees at 8 bases. CDR1 is LGHNA, CDR2 YSLEER, per germline. V was clipped by 1 base and J by 2 bases; unmatched bases: 3. CDR3 length: 16 residues. CDR3 loop: CASSQGTGSNTGELFF. The CDR3 DNA is TGCGCCAGCAGCCAAGGGACAGGGAGCAACACCGGGGAGCTGTTTTTT.

The CDR3 loop reads CASSLDGYDTQYF. CDR3 sequence (DNA): TGCGCCAGCAGCTTGGATGGCTACGATACGCAGTATTTT. The chain joins TRBV5-1 to TRBJ2-3, with D unclear. The CDR3 runs 13 residues. Germline loops: CDR1 SGHRS, CDR2 YFSETQ. V was cut by 0 bases and J by 6 bases, with 8 bases left in between.

The chain has TRBV2 and TRBJ2-7; D is undetermined. Trimming removed 4 bases from V and 6 bases from J, with 10 bases in between. This CDR3 is 12 amino acids long. Germline V CDR1 and CDR2: SNHLY, FYNNEI. The CDR3 sequence is CASSGLSGEQYF. The DNA of the CDR3 is TGTGCCAGCAGTGGTCTGTCGGGCGAGCAGTACTTC.

The rearrangement uses TRBV7-6 and TRBJ2-5; possibly TRBD1 or TRBD2 for D (7 bases each). Germline assignment: CDR1 SGHVS and CDR2 FNYEAQ. The CDR3 spans 16 residues. The V end was cut by 7 bases, the J end by 5 bases, with 23 bases between. The CDR3 here is CASNSVGRGLGETQYF. CDR3 sequence (DNA): TGTGCCAGCAACTCAGTAGGGAGGGGGCTTGGGGAGACCCAGTACTTC.